Shown below are 9 T cell receptor beta chains from a single sample sequenced in a study of radiotherapy plus CTLA-4 blockade in lung cancer. Only in-frame clones appear in the TCRdb table, and some are missing; sequencing was by immunoSEQ multiplex PCR. The sample holds about 51,000 clones, 77% seen once. The specimen comprised peripheral blood, sampled from a patient treated with radiotherapy plus ipilimumab. These receptors originate from a human donor with non-small cell lung cancer whose response to radiotherapy plus ipilimumab could not be evaluated.

The chain recombines TRBV5-4 with TRBJ2-2, with unresolved D. CDR3 length: 13 residues. Germline CDR1 is SGHNT and CDR2 is YYREEE (reference sequence). Trimming took off 4 bases at V and 6 bases at J, with 10 bases between the two ends. The chain's CDR3 is CASSPPSPGELFF. The CDR3 region has the DNA TGTGCCAGCAGCCCTCCTAGTCCCGGGGAGCTGTTTTTT.

This clone was detected only once. The V and J genes are TRBV28 and TRBJ2-3, with 9 bases matching TRBD1. This CDR3 spans 15 amino acids. Germline CDR1 MDHEN, CDR2 SYDVKM. V dropped 2 bases and J dropped 6; count of bases not matched to a gene: 6. CDR3 sequence reads: CASSLRDRVRDTQYF. CDR3 sequence (DNA): TGTGCCAGCAGTTTAAGGGACAGGGTAAGGGATACGCAGTATTTT.

The rearrangement joins TRBV28 to TRBJ1-3, with D hard to call. Trimming pared 8 bases from V and 1 base from J, leaving 12 bases between. The CDR3 is made up of 14 amino acids. Germline lookup yields CDR1 MDHEN and CDR2 SYDVKM. The CDR3 sequence is CASRTIGSGNTIYF. The CDR3, as DNA: TGTGCCAGCCGCACGATCGGTTCTGGAAACACCATATATTTT.

The chain joins TRBV5-1 to TRBJ2-2; TRBD2 is a possible D gene (6 bases). Germline V CDR1 and CDR2: SGHRS, YFSETQ. Trimming pared 3 bases from V and 7 bases from J, leaving 10 bases between. The CDR3 has 13 residues. The CDR3 region has the DNA TGCGCCAGCAGCTCCCAAGCGGGCGGGGAGCTGTTTTTT. Amino acid sequence: CASSSQAGGELFF.

The chain combines TRBV9 with TRBJ2-5; 7 nucleotides line up with TRBD1. V was clipped by 2 bases and J by 2 bases; unmatched bases: 9. The CDR3 has 16 amino acids. CDR1 and CDR2 from the germline V gene are SGDLS and YYNGEE. The DNA of the CDR3 is TGTGCCAGCAGCGTGGGGACAGCCTACTTACAAGAGACCCAGTACTTC. This gives the protein CASSVGTAYLQETQYF.

The chain is built from TRBV27 and TRBJ1-2; 9 bases match TRBD1. The CDR3 is made up of 13 amino acids. The ends lost 7 bases at V and 7 bases at J; junction bases unmatched: 7. Germline-derived CDR1 and CDR2 are MNHEY and SMNVEV (reference sequence). CDR3 loop: CASKTGGAGGYTF. CDR3 DNA sequence: TGTGCCAGCAAAACAGGGGGCGCGGGTGGCTACACCTTC.

This clone was recorded once. The chain carries TRBV27 and TRBJ2-2; weak D call: TRBD2 (6 bases). Germline CDR1 is MNHEY and CDR2 is SMNVEV (reference sequence). The length of the CDR3 is 12 residues. Trimming removed 10 bases at V and 7 bases at J, with 13 bases between. CDR3 sequence (DNA): TGTGCCACCCGACTAGGTAGCGGGGAGCTGTTTTTT. This codes for CATRLGSGELFF.

The V and J genes are TRBV2 and TRBJ2-1; 9 nucleotides line up with TRBD2. The V gene's germline CDR1 is SNHLY and CDR2 FYNNEI. The J segment lost 2 bases and the V segment lost 5 bases, leaving 4 bases of the junction unmatched. The CDR3 totals 15 residues. CDR3 protein: CASSPLAGPYNEQFF. The CDR3, as DNA: TGTGCCAGCAGTCCCCTAGCGGGACCCTACAATGAGCAGTTCTTC.

The J gene is TRBJ2-7, the V gene TRBV6-5, with D possibly matching TRBD1 (7 bases). Looked up from germline, CDR1 is MNHEY and CDR2 is SVGAGI. V shed 5 bases and J shed 5 bases, with 13 bases lying between them. This CDR3 is built from 13 residues. CDR3 protein: CASSTTGRNEQYF. In DNA form, the CDR3 reads TGTGCCAGCAGTACGACAGGGAGGAACGAGCAGTACTTC.